The 3 T cell receptor beta chains in this list originate from one sample, sequenced in a study of T cells in Graves' hyperthyroidism and ophthalmopathy. RNA transcripts gave rise to amplified TCR beta CDR3 regions. Initially, a first-round RT-PCR of the TCR CDR3 employed the HTBI primer set. MiXCR, run by TCRdb on the multiplex PCR reads, gives a single entry per CDR3 protein. Of about 59,000 distinct CDR3 sequences listed, 53% are singletons. Source material: blood. The receptors come from a woman aged 60-70 years with Graves' ophthalmopathy.

This clonotype rates as medium-sized. The genes are TRBV20-1 and TRBJ2-5; D not resolved. The CDR3 has 11 residues. Trimming shortened V by 6 bases and J by 5 bases, and 10 bases separated the two germline ends. CDR1 and CDR2 from the germline V gene are DFQATT and SNEGSKA (reference sequence). CDR3 sequence (DNA): TGCAGTGCAAGACTTGGGGAGACCCAGTACTTC. As protein: CSARLGETQYF.

Ten or more counts support this clonotype. The CDR3 is CASRRTGEAGELFF. DNA of the CDR3: TGCGCCAGCAGGAGGACAGGGGAGGCCGGGGAGCTGTTTTTT. The chain uses TRBV5-1 and TRBJ2-2, with 9 bases matching TRBD1. The ends lost 5 bases at V and 6 bases at J; junction bases unmatched: 5. The CDR3 loop spans 14 amino acids. Germline V CDR1 and CDR2: SGHRS, YFSETQ.

This clonotype was detected ten times or more. V and J are TRBV28 and TRBJ2-7, with TRBD1 identical over 7 bases. Per the germline V gene, CDR1 is MDHEN and CDR2 is SYDVKM. The ends lost 7 bases at V and 0 bases at J; junction bases unmatched: 6. The CDR3 extends over 14 amino acids. The CDR3 coding sequence is TGTGCCAGCATCAAGACAGGGAACTCCTACGAGCAGTACTTC. It yields the protein CASIKTGNSYEQYF.